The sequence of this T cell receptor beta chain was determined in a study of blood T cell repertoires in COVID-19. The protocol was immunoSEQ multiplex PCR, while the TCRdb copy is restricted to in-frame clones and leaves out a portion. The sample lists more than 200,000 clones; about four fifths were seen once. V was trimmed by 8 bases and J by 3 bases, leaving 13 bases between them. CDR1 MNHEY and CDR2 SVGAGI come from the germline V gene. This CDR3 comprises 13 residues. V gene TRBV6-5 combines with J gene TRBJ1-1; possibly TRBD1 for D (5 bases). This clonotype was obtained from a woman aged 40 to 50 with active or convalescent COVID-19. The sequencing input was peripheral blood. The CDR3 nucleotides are TGTGCCAGCCAGGACACGGTAGACACTGAAGCTTTCTTT. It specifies CASQDTVDTEAFF.